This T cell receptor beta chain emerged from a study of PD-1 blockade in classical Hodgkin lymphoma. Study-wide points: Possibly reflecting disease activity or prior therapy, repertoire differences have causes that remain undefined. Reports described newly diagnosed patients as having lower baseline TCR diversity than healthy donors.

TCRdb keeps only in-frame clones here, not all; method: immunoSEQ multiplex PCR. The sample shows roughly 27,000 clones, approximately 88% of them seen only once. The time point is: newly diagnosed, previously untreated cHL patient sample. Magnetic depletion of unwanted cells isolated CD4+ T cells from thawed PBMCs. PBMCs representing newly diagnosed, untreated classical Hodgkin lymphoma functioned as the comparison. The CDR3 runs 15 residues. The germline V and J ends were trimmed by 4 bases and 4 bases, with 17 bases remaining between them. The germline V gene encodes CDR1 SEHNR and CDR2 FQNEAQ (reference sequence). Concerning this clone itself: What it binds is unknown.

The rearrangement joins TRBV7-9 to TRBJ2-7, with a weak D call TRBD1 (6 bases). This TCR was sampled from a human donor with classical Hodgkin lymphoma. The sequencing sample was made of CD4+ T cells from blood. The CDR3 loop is CASSSPGTGTYEQYF. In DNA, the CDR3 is TGTGCCAGCAGCTCCCCCGGGACCGGGACATACGAGCAGTACTTC.